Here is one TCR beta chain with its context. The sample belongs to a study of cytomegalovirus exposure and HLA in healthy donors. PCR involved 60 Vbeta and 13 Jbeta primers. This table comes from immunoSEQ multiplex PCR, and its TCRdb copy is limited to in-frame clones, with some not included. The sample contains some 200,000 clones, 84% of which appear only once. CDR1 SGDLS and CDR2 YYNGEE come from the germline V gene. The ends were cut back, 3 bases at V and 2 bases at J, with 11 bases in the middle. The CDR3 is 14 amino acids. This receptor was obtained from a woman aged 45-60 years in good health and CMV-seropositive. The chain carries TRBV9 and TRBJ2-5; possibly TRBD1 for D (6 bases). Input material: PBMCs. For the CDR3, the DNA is TGTGCCAGCAGCGAAGGACAGCCTCAAGAGACCCAGTACTTC. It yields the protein CASSEGQPQETQYF. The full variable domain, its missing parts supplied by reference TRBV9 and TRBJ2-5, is DSGVTQTPKHLITATGQRVTLRCSPRSGDLSVYWYQQSLDQGLQFLIQYYNGEERAKGNILERFSAQQFPDLHSELNLSSLELGDSALYFCASSEGQPQETQYFGPGTRLLVL.